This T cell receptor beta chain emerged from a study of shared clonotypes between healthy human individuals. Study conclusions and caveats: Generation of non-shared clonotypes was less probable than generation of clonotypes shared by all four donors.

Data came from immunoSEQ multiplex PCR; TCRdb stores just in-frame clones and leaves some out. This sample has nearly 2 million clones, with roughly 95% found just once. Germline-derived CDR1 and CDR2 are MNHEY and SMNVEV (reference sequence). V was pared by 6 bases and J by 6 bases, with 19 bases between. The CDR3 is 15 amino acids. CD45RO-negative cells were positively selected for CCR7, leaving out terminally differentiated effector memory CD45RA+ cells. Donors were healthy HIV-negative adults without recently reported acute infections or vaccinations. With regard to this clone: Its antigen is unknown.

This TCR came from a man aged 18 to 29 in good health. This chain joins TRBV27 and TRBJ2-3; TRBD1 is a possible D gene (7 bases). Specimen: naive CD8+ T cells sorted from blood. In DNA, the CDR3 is TGTGCCAGCAGCCCAAGACAGGGAGGCAGCGATACGCAGTATTTT. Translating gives CASSPRQGGSDTQYF.